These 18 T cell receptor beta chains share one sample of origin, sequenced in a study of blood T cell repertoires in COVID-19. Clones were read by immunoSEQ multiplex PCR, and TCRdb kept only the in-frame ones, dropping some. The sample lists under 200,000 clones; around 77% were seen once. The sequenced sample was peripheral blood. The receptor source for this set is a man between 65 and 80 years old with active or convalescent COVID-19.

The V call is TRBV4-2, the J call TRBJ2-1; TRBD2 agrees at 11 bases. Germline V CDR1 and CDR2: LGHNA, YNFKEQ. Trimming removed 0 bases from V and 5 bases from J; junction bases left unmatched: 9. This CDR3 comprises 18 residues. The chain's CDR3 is CASSQDTIAGGRHNEQFF. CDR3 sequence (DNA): TGTGCCAGCAGCCAAGATACTATAGCGGGGGGGCGCCACAATGAGCAGTTCTTC.

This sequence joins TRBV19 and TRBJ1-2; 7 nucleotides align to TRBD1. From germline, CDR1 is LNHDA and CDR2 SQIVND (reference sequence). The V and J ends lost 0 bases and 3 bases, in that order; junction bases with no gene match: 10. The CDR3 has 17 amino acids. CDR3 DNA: TGTGCCAGTAGTATAGATTCGACAGGGCCTTACCACTATGGCTACACCTTC. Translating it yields CASSIDSTGPYHYGYTF.

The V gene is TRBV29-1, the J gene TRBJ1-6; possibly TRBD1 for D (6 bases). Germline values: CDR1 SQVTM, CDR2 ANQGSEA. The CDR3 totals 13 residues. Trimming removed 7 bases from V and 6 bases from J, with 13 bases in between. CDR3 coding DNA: TGCAGCGCTCGGACAGAAGTTAATTCACCCCTCCACTTT. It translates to CSARTEVNSPLHF.

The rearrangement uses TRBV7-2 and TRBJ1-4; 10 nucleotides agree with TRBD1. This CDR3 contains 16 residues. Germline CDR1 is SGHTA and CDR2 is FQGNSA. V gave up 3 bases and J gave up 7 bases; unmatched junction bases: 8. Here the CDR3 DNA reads TGTGCCAGCAGCTTCAGCAGTCGGACAGGGGGTGAAAAACTGTTTTTT. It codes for CASSFSSRTGGEKLFF.

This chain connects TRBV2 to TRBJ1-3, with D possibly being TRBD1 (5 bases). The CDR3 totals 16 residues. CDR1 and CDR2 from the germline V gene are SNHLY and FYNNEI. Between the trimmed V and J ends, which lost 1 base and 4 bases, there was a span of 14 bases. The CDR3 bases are TGTGCCAGCAGTGAAGGCCCAGGGACTAGAGGAAACACCATATATTTT. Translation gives CASSEGPGTRGNTIYF.

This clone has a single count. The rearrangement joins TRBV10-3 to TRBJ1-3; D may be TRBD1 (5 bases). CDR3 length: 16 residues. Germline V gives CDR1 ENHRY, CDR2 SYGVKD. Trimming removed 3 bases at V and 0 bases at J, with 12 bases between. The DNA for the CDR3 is TGTGCCATCAGTGAAGACAGCGCAAGCTCTGGAAACACCATATATTTT. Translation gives CAISEDSASSGNTIYF.

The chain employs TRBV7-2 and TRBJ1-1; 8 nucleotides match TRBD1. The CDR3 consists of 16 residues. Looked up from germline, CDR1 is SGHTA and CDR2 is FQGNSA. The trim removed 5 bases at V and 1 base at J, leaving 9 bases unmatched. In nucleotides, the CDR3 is TGTGCCAGCAGCCTTAGGACAGGGTATCCGAACACTGAAGCTTTCTTT. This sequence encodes CASSLRTGYPNTEAFF.

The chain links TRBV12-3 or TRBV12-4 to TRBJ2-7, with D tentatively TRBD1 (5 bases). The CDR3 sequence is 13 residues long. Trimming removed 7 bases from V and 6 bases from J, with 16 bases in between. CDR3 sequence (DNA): TGTGCCAGCACCTTAATAGGGGTAAGCGAGCAGTACTTC. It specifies CASTLIGVSEQYF.

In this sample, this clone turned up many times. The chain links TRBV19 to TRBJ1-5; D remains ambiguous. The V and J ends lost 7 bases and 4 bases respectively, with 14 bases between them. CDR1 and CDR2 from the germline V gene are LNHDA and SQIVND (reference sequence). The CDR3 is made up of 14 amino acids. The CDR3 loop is CASTRPSGNQPQHF. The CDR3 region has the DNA TGTGCCAGTACCCGACCGTCGGGAAATCAGCCCCAGCATTTT.

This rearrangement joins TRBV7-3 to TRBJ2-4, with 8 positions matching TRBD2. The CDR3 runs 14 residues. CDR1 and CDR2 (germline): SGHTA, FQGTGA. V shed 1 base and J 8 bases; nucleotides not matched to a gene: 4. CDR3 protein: CASSLNGRADIQYF. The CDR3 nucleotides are TGTGCCAGCAGCTTAAACGGGAGGGCGGACATTCAGTACTTC.

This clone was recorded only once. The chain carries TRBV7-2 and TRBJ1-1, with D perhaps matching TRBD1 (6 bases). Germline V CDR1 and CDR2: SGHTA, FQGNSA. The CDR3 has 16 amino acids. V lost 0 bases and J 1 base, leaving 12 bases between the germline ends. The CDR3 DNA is TGTGCCAGCAGCTTAGCGGGGGCGGGGGCGAACACTGAAGCTTTCTTT. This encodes CASSLAGAGANTEAFF.

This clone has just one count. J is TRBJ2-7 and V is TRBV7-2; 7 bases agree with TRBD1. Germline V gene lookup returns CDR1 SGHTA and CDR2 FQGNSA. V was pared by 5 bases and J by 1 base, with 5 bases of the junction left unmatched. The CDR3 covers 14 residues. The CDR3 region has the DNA TGTGCCAGCAGCACGTGGGACAGTTCCTACGAGCAGTACTTC. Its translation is CASSTWDSSYEQYF.

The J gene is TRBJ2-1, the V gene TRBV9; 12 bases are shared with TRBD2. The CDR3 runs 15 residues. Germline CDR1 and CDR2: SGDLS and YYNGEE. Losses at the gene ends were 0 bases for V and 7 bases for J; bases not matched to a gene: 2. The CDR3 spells CASSVAGTSGNEQFF. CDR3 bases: TGTGCCAGCAGCGTAGCCGGGACTAGCGGGAATGAGCAGTTCTTC.

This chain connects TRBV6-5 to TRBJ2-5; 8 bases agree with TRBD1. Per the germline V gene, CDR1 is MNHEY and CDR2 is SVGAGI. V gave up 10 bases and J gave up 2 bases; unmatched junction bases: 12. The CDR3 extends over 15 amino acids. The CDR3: CATSRTGNGQETQYF. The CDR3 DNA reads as TGTGCCACTTCACGGACAGGGAACGGTCAAGAGACCCAGTACTTC.

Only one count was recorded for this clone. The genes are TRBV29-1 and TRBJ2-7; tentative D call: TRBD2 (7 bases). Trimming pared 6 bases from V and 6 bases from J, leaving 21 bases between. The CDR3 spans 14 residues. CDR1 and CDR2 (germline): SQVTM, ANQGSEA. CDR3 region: CSVAVGGRGSEQYF. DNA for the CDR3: TGCAGCGTCGCCGTGGGGGGGAGGGGGAGCGAGCAGTACTTC.

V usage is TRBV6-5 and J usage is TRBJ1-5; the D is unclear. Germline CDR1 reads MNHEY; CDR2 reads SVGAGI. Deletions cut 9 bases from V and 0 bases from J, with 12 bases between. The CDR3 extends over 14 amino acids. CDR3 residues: CASSRAYSNQPQHF. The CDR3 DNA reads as TGTGCCAGTAGCAGAGCTTATAGCAATCAGCCCCAGCATTTT.

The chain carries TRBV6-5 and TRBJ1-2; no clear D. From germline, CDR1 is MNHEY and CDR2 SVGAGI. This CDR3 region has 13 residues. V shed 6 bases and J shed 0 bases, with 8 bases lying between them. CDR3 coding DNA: TGTGCCAGCAGGATACCAGCTAACTATGGCTACACCTTC. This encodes CASRIPANYGYTF.

The CDR3 DNA sequence: TGCGCCAGCAGGAGGGGTCAGGGGCCCACAGATACGCAGTATTTT. This encodes CASRRGQGPTDTQYF. The chain has TRBV5-1 and TRBJ2-3; a weak D match, TRBD1 (6 bases). The ends were cut back, 5 bases at V and 2 bases at J, with 15 bases in the middle. The CDR3 consists of 15 residues. Germline CDR1 reads SGHRS; CDR2 reads YFSETQ.